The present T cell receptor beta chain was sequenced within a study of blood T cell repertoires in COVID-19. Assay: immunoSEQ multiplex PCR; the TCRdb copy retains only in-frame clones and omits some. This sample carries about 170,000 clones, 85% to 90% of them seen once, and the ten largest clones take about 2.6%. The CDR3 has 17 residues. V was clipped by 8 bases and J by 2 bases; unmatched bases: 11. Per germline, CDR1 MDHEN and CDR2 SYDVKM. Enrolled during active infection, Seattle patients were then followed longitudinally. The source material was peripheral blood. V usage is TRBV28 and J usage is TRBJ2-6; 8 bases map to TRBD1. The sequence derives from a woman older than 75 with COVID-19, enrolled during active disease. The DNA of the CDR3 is TGTGCCAGCGGGCCAGGGGGCTCTTTTGCTGGGGCCAACGTCCTGACTTTC. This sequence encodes CASGPGGSFAGANVLTF.